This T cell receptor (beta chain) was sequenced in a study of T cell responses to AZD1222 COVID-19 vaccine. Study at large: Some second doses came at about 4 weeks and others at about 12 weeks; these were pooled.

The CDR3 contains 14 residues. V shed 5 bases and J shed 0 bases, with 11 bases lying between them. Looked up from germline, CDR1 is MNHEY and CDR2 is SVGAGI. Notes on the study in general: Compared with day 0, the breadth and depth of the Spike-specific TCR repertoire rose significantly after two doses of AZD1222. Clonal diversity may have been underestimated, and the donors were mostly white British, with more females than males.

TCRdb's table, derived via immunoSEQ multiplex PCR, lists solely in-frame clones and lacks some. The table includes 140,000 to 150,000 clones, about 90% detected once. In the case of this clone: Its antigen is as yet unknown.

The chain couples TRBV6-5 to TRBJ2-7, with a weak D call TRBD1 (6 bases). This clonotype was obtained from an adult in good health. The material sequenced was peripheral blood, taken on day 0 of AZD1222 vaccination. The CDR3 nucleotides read TGTGCCAGCAGTCCTAGGACAGTCTCCTACGAGCAGTACTTC. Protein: CASSPRTVSYEQYF.